Described below is a single TCR beta chain sequence and its context. This clone has just a few counts. Its specific antigen is unknown. Base qualities are not recorded, but no much larger clone differs from it by a single base. The cohort was made up of 666 healthy bone marrow donors. Cohort members were all nominally healthy when sampled, although unrecorded immune exposures were likely present. The donor was CMV seropositive and was included in the group of around 300 seropositive cohort members. Every donor gave a peripheral blood sample, and the peripheral blood mononuclear cells from that sample were used for TCR beta sequencing. Genomic DNA was extracted from the blood cell samples with the Qiagen DNeasy Blood Extraction Kit. The data stem from a study of cytomegalovirus exposure and HLA in healthy donors (dated by TCRdb to about 2017). For context, the study as a whole: An earlier analysis of roughly 630 of the donors reported 276 Gb of sequence data and approximately 110 million unique TCR beta sequences from some 180 million T cells. High-throughput TCR immunosequencing, statistical association of individual TCRs with disease status, and machine learning were combined to predict cytomegalovirus infection status. Typing coverage varied by locus: 629-630 donors for A, B, C, DRB1 and DQB1; roughly 560 for DQA1; about 600 for DPA1; roughly 450 for DPB1. Besides the first cohort of 666 subjects, a separate validation cohort made up of 120 different subjects was used. The study profiled the T cell repertoires of 666 subjects by immunosequencing and related them to cytomegalovirus serostatus. In a later genetic analysis, genome-wide SNP genotypes for about three fifths of the roughly 670 donors were used, and that subset was treated as a discovery cohort. An early release covering just under 650 HLA-typed donors comprised approximately 290 gigabases of sequencing data and tens of millions of unique TCR sequences. Donor age, sex, ethnicity and CMV serostatus were compiled together with the repertoire data. Every discovery cohort repertoire had been produced on one sequencing platform. Rather than drawing on any new phenotypic data, the later analysis identified candidate immune exposures from TCR beta sequences and the way those sequences occurred across donors. HLA typing included class I and class II loci at four-digit resolution. The study aimed to test whether cataloging public T cell receptors could reveal signatures of past pathogen exposure. Across around 400 genotyped donors of the cohort, an average of 235,054 unique TCR beta nucleotide sequences per donor were sequenced, and 15% to 20% of those sequences were non-productive. An earlier analysis of some 500 of the donors used high-throughput TCR beta sequencing to judge whether each TCR beta V gene segment behaved as functional or pseudogenic. About 5 DR-DQ haplotypes were handled as single units for association and clustering, since linkage in the cohort was strong. Of the roughly 390 genotyped donors, roughly 80% were placed in the genetic ancestry cluster associated with self-reported Caucasian donors. To study patterns of TCR occurrence, a later analysis re-analyzed previously published TCR beta repertoires from 666 donors and added high-resolution HLA genotyping.

Library preparation employed the immunoSEQ multiplex PCR assay. A mixture of 60 forward primers for TCR Vbeta segments and 13 reverse primers for TCR Jbeta segments was used in the multiplex PCR. The CDR3 region of rearranged TCR beta genes was amplified from genomic DNA by a multiplex PCR assay. Amplified TCR beta libraries were sequenced as 87-base-pair reads on the Illumina HiSeq System. In the original analysis: In a later analysis, tens of millions of unique TCR beta chains were counted across the 500 to 700 repertoires, and roughly 10 million of these chains were shared by at least two donors. A nearest-neighbor algorithm error-corrected the raw reads and collapsed the reads into unique sequences, merging closely related sequences to remove PCR and sequencing errors. Alignment of CDR3 sequences to IMGT reference sequences was used to assign V, D and J gene segments. For a sequence to be retained, a match of at least six nucleotides to both a V gene segment and a J gene segment was required. A rearrangement was called productive if the CDR3 had no stop codons and remained in frame with V and J, and every other rearrangement was called non-productive. Following IMGT convention, CDR3 was defined as the stretch from the second conserved V-encoded cysteine to the conserved J-encoded phenylalanine. The earlier analysis of 587 of the donors excluded sequences that lacked an unambiguous match to a single V gene segment. In an earlier analysis of several hundred of the donors, a V segment was called functional when productive rearrangements were above 56.7%, and segregating when the standard deviation between donors exceeded 5%. A statistical classification framework was developed to diagnose cytomegalovirus status using the catalog of TCR beta chain sequences. In a later analysis, V and J genes were assigned by comparing TCR nucleotide sequences against IMGT/GENE-DB human TR gene sequences. A later analysis assigned CDR3 sequences and most-parsimonious VDJ recombination scenarios with the TCRdist pipeline. A later analysis defined each TCR beta chain by its CDR3 amino acid sequence plus V-gene family, and excluded reads lacking a unique V-gene family. To address suspected cross-contamination and a sequencing artifact, a later analysis removed under 600 highly shared, low-generation-probability nucleotide sequences. In a later analysis, a clonal expansion index for each public chain was calculated from normalized within-repertoire ranks of inferred template counts. Generation probabilities in a later analysis came from a VDJ recombination model fitted to out-of-frame rearrangements, and those results were checked against IGoR. In a later analysis, hypergeometric tests were used to score TCR-TCR, TCR-HLA and TCR-CMV co-occurrence, with a repertoire-size bias correction applied to TCR pairs. A later analysis estimated false discovery rates by permuting HLA or CMV assignments 20 times. In a later analysis, co-occurring TCRs were grouped using DBSCAN, with TCRdist sequence similarity added in when clustering inside HLA-allele-positive subsets. For co-occurrence clustering, repertoires with fewer than 30,000 or more than 120,000 public chains were excluded, along with roughly 5 repertoires with anomalous nucleotide sharing. The immuneACCESS repertoire file appears here via TCRdb, limited to in-frame rearrangements. These files lack a portion of the clones; in checked studies, under half of the deficit traces to unresolved V genes, and the cause of the others is not known. That table supplies the V and J calls and clone size; D and trimming were determined from the DNA. This sample is represented by around 150,000 clones; 50% to 75% of them were singletons. Around 7.1% of the sample is in the top ten clones.

CDR1 and CDR2 (KGHSH, LQKENI) derive from the germline V gene. The junction shows trimming of 4 bases on V and 5 bases on J, plus 17 bases between the germline ends. Reading from cysteine to phenylalanine, the CDR3 counts 16 amino acids. The sequence is cut down to CDR3 DNA, 48 bases in frame from base 1. Overall results and qualifications from the work: In a later genetic analysis, fewer N-insertions in productive TCRs were reported among donors in an Asian-associated ancestry cluster than the approximately 670-donor mean. CMV serostatus was the only immune exposure information available for the cohort. The sequencing pipeline was judged likely to have produced a cluster of highly shared sequence variants as a technical artifact. In a later analysis, several top co-occurrence clusters were reported to appear linked to parvovirus B19, influenza, CMV and Epstein-Barr virus. About 15 rarely observed V segments, including chromosome 9 orphons, were excluded from the earlier analysis of 550 to 700 of the donors because counts were too low. A further reported finding was that TCR beta sequences accurately predicted the HLA-A and HLA-B alleles for most subjects in the first cohort. Most TCR sequences were observed very rarely across donors, whereas some public TCRs were present in many individuals. The cohort was sequenced for TCR beta chains only, and without alpha or paired-chain data the features that could be detected were limited. According to the authors, the approach could potentially be generalized to other disease states and immunological phenotypes. Correlated functional status among segregating V segments might reflect linkage disequilibrium, but an unknown experimental factor could not be ruled out. According to a later analysis, most CMV-associated TCR beta chains appeared to be HLA-restricted, and the HLA associations seemed to be driven largely by CMV exposure. In a later analysis, TCR association rates were found to vary across HLA loci, with the most associated TCRs seen for DRB1 alleles and the fewest for HLA-C alleles. In vitro tests confirmed that three of the cytomegalovirus-associated TCR beta chains recognize cytomegalovirus antigens. An association between a missense DCLRE1C variant and V-gene and J-gene trimming of TCR beta chains was found in a later genetic analysis and replicated in an independent cohort. Because HLA typing was missing for some donors at each locus, association tests included only the typed subset. The study listed 164 TCR beta chains as associated with cytomegalovirus. When HLA alleles, especially DR and DQ, strongly co-occurred, attributing TCR associations to individual alleles was difficult. The classifier was reported to diagnose cytomegalovirus status with high specificity and sensitivity in both the original cohort and the validation cohort. In an earlier analysis of roughly 500 of the donors, most TCR beta V segments appeared in productive rearrangements about 87% or about 30% of the time, broadly matching IMGT annotations. At a false discovery rate of 0.05, a later analysis linked some 18,000 TCR beta sequences to specific HLA alleles. Presence/absence analyses assumed roughly uniform sequencing depth across donors, an assumption that may not hold. The 87-base-pair reads could not distinguish some IMGT-functional V segments, including TRBV6-2 and TRBV6-3, so those segments were excluded. Compared with equally common non-associated chains, HLA-associated TCR beta chains in a later analysis were more clonally expanded and had lower generation probabilities.

Recombination connected TRBV18 to TRBJ2-2, and the D gene may be TRBD2, 5 bases matching. Sequencing was carried out using PBMCs. The TCR was taken from an older woman in good health and CMV-seropositive. DNA sequence: TGTGCCAGCTCACGGCCGGGCACCCGGGGAACCGGGGAGCTGTTTTTT. This yields the protein CASSRPGTRGTGELFF.